These T cell receptor beta chains were read from a single sample in a study of CD8 T cells in Susac syndrome. Using its own MiXCR run on the immunoSEQ multiplex PCR reads, TCRdb lists one record per CDR3 protein. The sample holds some 96,000 distinct CDR3 sequences; about 95% are singletons and the top ten take approximately 0.33%. The source material was CD8+ T cells from PBMCs. Source of these receptors: a human donor with Susac syndrome. Both conserved end residues are part of each CDR3. A D gene is named only where the DNA matches it firmly. Clone size, where shown, is once, few, many, or a class for clones that have expanded.

>NA|TRBV29-1|TRBJ2-3|NA
CSVGGATDTQYF
TGCAGCGTTGGAGGGGCCACAGATACGCAGTATTTT
>NA|TRBV7-2|TRBJ2-1|NA
CASSPHNEQFF
TGTGCCAGCAGCCCGCACAATGAGCAGTTCTTC
>NA|TRBV29-1|TRBJ1-2|NA
CSVPRGIGYYGYTF
TGCAGCGTGCCCCGAGGGATTGGATACTATGGCTACACCTTC
>NA|TRBV9|TRBJ1-1|TRBD1
CASSARDRVNTEAFF
TGTGCCAGCAGCGCCCGGGACAGGGTGAACACTGAAGCTTTCTTT
>NA|TRBV6-2/TRBV6-3|TRBJ1-6|NA
CASSQGWSPLHF
TGTGCCAGCAGTCAGGGGTGGTCACCCCTCCACTTT
>NA|TRBV29-1|TRBJ2-7|NA
CSVYKNYEQYF
TGCAGCGTTTACAAGAACTACGAGCAGTACTTC
>NA|TRBV5-6|TRBJ1-2|TRBD1
CASKGQTDYGYTF
TGTGCCAGCAAGGGACAGACCGACTATGGCTACACCTTC
>NA|TRBV7-9|TRBJ2-2|NA
CASSLSGIPGELFF
TGTGCCAGCAGCTTATCGGGGATCCCCGGGGAGCTGTTTTTT
>NA|TRBV2|TRBJ2-7|TRBD2
CASSGAGVGEQYF
TGTGCCAGCAGTGGAGCGGGAGTTGGTGAGCAGTACTTC
>NA|TRBV28|TRBJ2-7|TRBD1
CASSPTGGGYEQYF
TGTGCCAGCAGCCCGACAGGGGGCGGCTACGAGCAGTACTTC
>NA|TRBV28|TRBJ1-1|TRBD1
CASSSRGREGITEAFF
TGTGCCAGCAGTTCCAGGGGGCGGGAAGGGATCACTGAAGCTTTCTTT
>NA|TRBV29-1|TRBJ2-1|NA
CSAGIEQFF
TGCAGCGCGGGAATTGAGCAGTTCTTC
>NA|TRBV25-1|TRBJ2-5|NA
CASTAQAGETQYF
TGTGCCAGCACGGCGCAGGCCGGGGAGACCCAGTACTTC
>few|TRBV7-3|TRBJ2-2|TRBD2
CASSQAGGGELFF
TGTGCCAGCAGCCAAGCGGGAGGCGGGGAGCTGTTTTTT
>NA|TRBV5-1|TRBJ1-5|NA
CASSPRPGGSNQPQHF
TGCGCCAGCAGCCCCCGGCCGGGGGGAAGCAATCAGCCCCAGCATTTT
>NA|TRBV7-3|TRBJ2-3|TRBD2
CASSYSGGGTDTQYF
TGTGCCAGCAGCTATAGCGGGGGAGGCACAGATACGCAGTATTTT
>NA|TRBV7-9|TRBJ1-1|TRBD1
CAIQGERTEAFF
TGTGCCATACAGGGGGAGCGCACTGAAGCTTTCTTT
>NA|TRBV12-3/TRBV12-4|TRBJ1-2|TRBD1
CASNPDRGLRGYTF
TGTGCCAGCAACCCGGACAGGGGGCTACGCGGCTACACCTTC
>NA|TRBV6-2/TRBV6-3|TRBJ1-2|NA
CASTIRVDYGYTF
TGTGCCAGCACCATCAGGGTCGACTATGGCTACACCTTC
>NA|TRBV28|TRBJ1-1|NA
CASSLQWYTEAFF
TGTGCCAGCAGCCTCCAGTGGTACACTGAAGCTTTCTTT
>NA|TRBV20-1|TRBJ2-2|NA
CSARPVGGGDTGELFF
TGCAGTGCACGCCCCGTCGGGGGAGGCGACACCGGGGAGCTGTTTTTT
>NA|TRBV12-3/TRBV12-4|TRBJ1-5|NA
CASSSRSNWDVWGQPQHF
TGTGCCAGCAGCAGCCGATCCAATTGGGATGTCTGGGGTCAGCCCCAGCATTTT
>NA|TRBV13|TRBJ2-7|NA
CASSLGTNSYEQYF
TGTGCCAGCAGCTTAGGGACCAACTCCTACGAGCAGTACTTC
>NA|TRBV29-1|TRBJ1-2|NA
CSVDPAANYGYTF
TGCAGCGTTGACCCGGCAGCTAACTATGGCTACACCTTC
>NA|TRBV20-1|TRBJ1-5|NA
CSAAGMSNQPQHF
TGCAGTGCCGCGGGGATGAGCAATCAGCCCCAGCATTTT
>NA|TRBV2|TRBJ2-3|TRBD2
CASGTSGSGKDTQYF
TGTGCCAGCGGGACTAGCGGGAGCGGAAAGGATACGCAGTATTTT
>NA|TRBV12-3/TRBV12-4|TRBJ2-7|NA
CASSYGSDYEQYF
TGTGCCAGCAGTTATGGTAGTGACTACGAGCAGTACTTC
>NA|TRBV7-9|TRBJ2-1|TRBD2
CASSTQREGWNEQFF
TGTGCCAGCAGCACCCAGCGGGAGGGATGGAATGAGCAGTTCTTC
>NA|TRBV21-1|TRBJ2-5|NA
CASSKGQGKETQYF
TGTGCCAGCAGCAAGGGACAGGGGAAAGAGACCCAGTACTTC
>once|TRBV18|TRBJ2-3|NA
CASSPGGKYTDTQYF
TGTGCCAGCTCACCAGGGGGGAAATACACAGATACGCAGTATTTT
>NA|TRBV10-3|TRBJ1-2|NA
CAISDLHVASGNYGYTF
TGTGCCATCAGTGACCTACATGTCGCCTCGGGGAACTATGGCTACACCTTC
>NA|TRBV29-1|TRBJ2-4|NA
CSVPGPAKNIQYF
TGCAGCGTTCCGGGACCTGCCAAAAACATTCAGTACTTC
>NA|TRBV29-1|TRBJ2-3|NA
CSARMDTQYF
TGCAGCGCCCGGATGGATACGCAGTATTTT
>NA|TRBV24-1|TRBJ1-2|TRBD1
CATPSISGTGFGGYTF
TGTGCCACCCCATCCATAAGTGGGACAGGGTTTGGTGGCTACACCTTC
>once|TRBV29-1|TRBJ2-5|NA
CSVGQTHQETQYF
TGCAGCGTTGGACAGACACACCAAGAGACCCAGTACTTC
>NA|TRBV5-4|TRBJ2-2|TRBD1
CASRSGTGISGELFF
TGTGCCAGCAGAAGCGGGACAGGGATTTCCGGGGAGCTGTTTTTT
>NA|TRBV6-6|TRBJ2-7|NA
CASTPGTGYEQYF
TGTGCCAGCACCCCCGGGACTGGCTACGAGCAGTACTTC
>NA|TRBV20-1|TRBJ2-3|NA
CSARDGGRADTQYF
TGCAGTGCTAGAGATGGCGGCAGGGCAGATACGCAGTATTTT
>NA|TRBV2|TRBJ2-1|NA
CASHDRSGEFF
TGTGCCAGCCACGACAGATCTGGCGAGTTCTTC
>NA|TRBV25-1|TRBJ1-1|NA
CASSLLGETEAFF
TGTGCCAGCAGCCTATTGGGTGAAACTGAAGCTTTCTTT
>NA|TRBV12-3/TRBV12-4|TRBJ2-7|NA
CASSPLGLRSYEQYF
TGTGCCAGCAGCCCTCTAGGGTTACGCTCCTACGAGCAGTACTTC
>NA|TRBV28|TRBJ2-7|NA
CASSFTGTSYEQYF
TGTGCCAGCAGTTTCACTGGTACCTCCTACGAGCAGTACTTC
>NA|TRBV14|TRBJ1-1|NA
CASSFSAGNTEAFF
TGTGCCAGCAGTTTCAGCGCGGGGAACACTGAAGCTTTCTTT
>few|TRBV27|TRBJ2-1|NA
CASSLSGANEQFF
TGTGCCAGCAGTTTAAGTGGGGCTAATGAGCAGTTCTTC
>NA|TRBV9|TRBJ2-7|NA
CASSPVVSGYEQYF
TGTGCCAGCAGCCCGGTAGTTAGCGGCTACGAGCAGTACTTC
>NA|TRBV7-2|TRBJ2-6|NA
CASSSQGLLSGANVLTF
TGTGCCAGCAGCTCGCAGGGGCTACTCTCTGGGGCCAACGTCCTGACTTTC
>NA|TRBV7-3|TRBJ1-2|TRBD1
CASSPTGGNYGYTF
TGTGCCAGCAGCCCAACAGGGGGTAACTATGGCTACACCTTC
>NA|TRBV28|TRBJ2-7|TRBD2
CASSPRASGSGNEQYF
TGTGCCAGCAGTCCACGGGCTAGCGGGAGTGGAAACGAGCAGTACTTC
>NA|TRBV10-3|TRBJ1-2|NA
CAISGAHGYTF
TGTGCCATCAGTGGTGCCCATGGCTACACCTTC